One and the same sample provided the 21 T cell receptor beta chains below, sequenced in a study of identical twins. One entry per CDR3 protein, called by TCRdb with MiXCR from the 5' RACE reads. The table shows 690,000 or so distinct CDR3 sequences, with roughly 6% occurring only once. The specimen was naive T cells sorted from blood. The origin of the receptors is a man between 18 and 35 years old in good health.

The chain links TRBV7-3 to TRBJ2-3, with D possibly matching TRBD2 (6 bases). Looked up from germline, CDR1 is SGHTA and CDR2 is FQGTGA. The CDR3 has 13 residues. Trimming stripped 1 base from V and 6 bases from J, with 8 bases between. CDR3 nucleotides: TGTGCCAGCAGCTTAATGGAGGGCGATACGCAGTATTTT. Amino acids: CASSLMEGDTQYF.

The sample holds many counts of this clonotype. This rearrangement joins TRBV12-3 or TRBV12-4 to TRBJ1-1; D possibly corresponds to TRBD1 (5 bases). This CDR3 is 13 amino acids long. V was shortened by 6 bases and J by 4 bases, with 12 bases between the two germline ends. The CDR3 DNA reads TGTGCCAGCAGCCGTAACGGGGGCACTGAAGCTTTCTTT. Protein sequence: CASSRNGGTEAFF.

This clonotype was seen many times. The genes are TRBV5-5 and TRBJ2-7; D unclear. The CDR3 length is 15 residues. Trimming removed 4 bases at V and 3 bases at J, with 17 bases between. Germline V lookup: CDR1 SGHKS, CDR2 YYEKEE (reference sequence). CDR3 amino acids: CASSSLGPQNYEQYF. The CDR3 region has the DNA TGTGCCAGCAGCAGCCTGGGTCCCCAAAACTACGAGCAGTACTTC.

This clonotype was seen at least ten times. This chain links TRBV12-3 or TRBV12-4 with TRBJ1-2; the match to TRBD1 covers 8 bases. CDR3 length equals 12 residues. The V gene end was trimmed by 6 bases and the J gene end by 7 bases; junction bases not matched to a gene: 4. The CDR3 protein is CASRPTGGGYTF. The CDR3 bases are TGTGCCAGCAGACCCACAGGGGGTGGCTACACCTTC.

This clonotype has ten or more counts. The rearrangement joins TRBV3-1 to TRBJ2-1; tentatively, D is TRBD2 (5 bases). Trimming left V 1 base short and J 15 bases short, with 10 bases between. In germline, CDR1 is LGHDT, CDR2 YNNKEL (reference sequence). This CDR3 has 11 residues. The CDR3 region has the DNA TGTGCCAGCAGCCAAGGCCCCGAGGGGTTCTTC. This sequence encodes CASSQGPEGFF.

This clonotype appeared a few times. This sequence joins TRBV12-3 or TRBV12-4 and TRBJ1-1, with D tentatively TRBD1 (5 bases). The CDR3 covers 15 residues. The V end was cut by 6 bases, the J end by 4 bases, with 18 bases between. The CDR3 DNA sequence: TGTGCCAGCAGAAGCTCCCGTCGGGGGTCCACTGAAGCTTTCTTT. Translating gives CASRSSRRGSTEAFF.

This clonotype was seen a few times. This chain connects TRBV6-1 to TRBJ1-1; D not certain. Trimming took off 0 bases at V and 1 base at J, with 12 bases between the two ends. This CDR3 contains 16 residues. CDR1 and CDR2 (germline): MNHNS, SASEGT. CDR3 in DNA: TGTGCCAGCAGTGAAGCGTACACGTACCCGAACACTGAAGCTTTCTTT. Translation gives CASSEAYTYPNTEAFF.

The chain joins TRBV29-1 to TRBJ2-5; 7 nucleotides agree with TRBD2. V shed 8 bases and J 5 bases; nucleotides not matched to a gene: 5. CDR3 length: 11 amino acids. Germline V CDR1 and CDR2: SQVTM, ANQGSEA. CDR3 nucleotides: TGCAGCATGCTGGGGGGGGAGACCCAGTACTTC. Protein: CSMLGGETQYF. Drawing the rest from reference TRBV29-1 and TRBJ2-5, the complete variable domain is SAVISQKPSRDICQRGTSLTIQCQVDSQVTMMFWYRQQPGQSLTLIATANQGSEATYESGFVIDKFPISRPNLTFSTLTVSNMSPEDSSIYLCSMLGGETQYFGPGTRLLVL.

This clonotype was detected many times. This chain links TRBV7-9 with TRBJ1-1; D is perhaps TRBD1 (6 bases). V was clipped by 5 bases and J by 0 bases, with 13 bases between them. The CDR3 consists of 15 residues. CDR1 is SEHNR and CDR2 is FQNEAQ in the germline V gene (reference sequence). The CDR3 spells CASSPDTGLNTEAFF. The DNA of the CDR3 is TGTGCCAGCAGCCCAGATACAGGGTTGAACACTGAAGCTTTCTTT. The full variable domain, rest sourced from reference TRBV7-9 and TRBJ1-1, is DTGVSQNPRHKITKRGQNVTFRCDPISEHNRLYWYRQTLGQGPEFLTYFQNEAQLEKSRLLSDRFSAERPKGSFSTLEIQRTEQGDSAMYLCASSPDTGLNTEAFFGQGTRLTVV.

In this sample, this clonotype turned up a few times. The genes are TRBV12-3 or TRBV12-4 and TRBJ2-3, with D maybe TRBD2 (6 bases). V lost 4 bases to trimming and J lost 2 bases, with 13 bases between them. The CDR3 has 15 residues. CDR3 amino acids: CASSSPGLPTDTQYF. CDR3 coding DNA: TGTGCCAGCAGTTCACCGGGACTCCCCACAGATACGCAGTATTTT.

The chain uses TRBV7-9 and TRBJ2-3, with 9 bases matching TRBD2. CDR3 size: 16 residues. After removal of 5 bases from V and 2 bases from J, the junction contained 8 bases not matched to a gene. Germline lookup yields CDR1 SEHNR and CDR2 FQNEAQ (reference sequence). CDR3 DNA: TGTGCCAGCAGCCCTCTAGCGGGACGGAACACAGATACGCAGTATTTT. This encodes CASSPLAGRNTDTQYF.

This clonotype was detected a few times. The J gene is TRBJ1-2, the V gene TRBV29-1, with 9 bases lining up with TRBD1. The CDR3 has 12 amino acids. J was trimmed by 4 bases and V by 7 bases; bases with no gene match: 4. The germline CDR1 and CDR2 sequences are SQVTM and ANQGSEA. CDR3 loop: CSGTGASYGYTF. As DNA, the CDR3 is TGCAGCGGGACAGGGGCTAGCTATGGCTACACCTTC.

Many counts were recorded for this clonotype. The chain is built from TRBV9 and TRBJ1-6; D gene uncertain. CDR1 and CDR2 from the germline V gene are SGDLS and YYNGEE. The CDR3 extends over 17 amino acids. V lost 0 bases, J lost 7 bases, and 17 bases lay in between. The CDR3 coding sequence is TGTGCCAGCAGCGTAGAAGGCAGCGGGCGTATGAATTCACCCCTCCACTTT. Translated, it gives CASSVEGSGRMNSPLHF.

This clonotype was counted many times. The chain carries TRBV27 and TRBJ2-2; 9 positions match TRBD1. With 4 bases clipped from V and 10 bases from J, the junction kept 7 bases outside the gene matches. CDR3 length equals 14 residues. The germline V gene encodes CDR1 MNHEY and CDR2 SMNVEV (reference sequence). Here the CDR3 reads CASSWDRAPEELFF. DNA of the CDR3: TGTGCCAGCAGTTGGGACAGGGCCCCAGAGGAGCTGTTTTTT.

At least ten counts were recorded for this clonotype. The V call is TRBV10-1, the J call TRBJ2-2; D gene unclear. The V end was cut by 2 bases, the J end by 5 bases, with 9 bases between. The CDR3 consists of 14 residues. Germline assignment: CDR1 WNHNN and CDR2 SYGVQD (reference sequence). The DNA for the CDR3 is TGCGCCAGCAGTGAGGCTTTGGGGACCGGGGAGCTGTTTTTT. Protein: CASSEALGTGELFF.

This clonotype was seen many times. V gene TRBV20-1 combines with J gene TRBJ2-7; TRBD1 might be the D (5 bases). The CDR3 consists of 12 residues. Trimming cost V 4 bases and J 2 bases, with 9 bases left between them. Germline CDR1 DFQATT, CDR2 SNEGSKA (reference sequence). This chain's CDR3 is CSAMGPAYEQYV. The CDR3 nucleotides read TGCAGTGCTATGGGGCCCGCCTACGAGCAGTACGTC.

This clonotype appeared a few times. The V call is TRBV5-6, the J call TRBJ2-3; D not certain. This CDR3 region has 16 residues. V lost 0 bases to trimming and J lost 0 bases, with 11 bases between them. Germline loops: CDR1 SGHDT, CDR2 YYEEEE. CDR3 bases: TGTGCCAGCAGCTTGGTATCGGACGGGAGCACAGATACGCAGTATTTT. This gives the protein CASSLVSDGSTDTQYF. Variable domain in full (rest from reference TRBV5-6 and TRBJ2-3): DAGVTQSPTHLIKTRGQQVTLRCSPKSGHDTVSWYQQALGQGPQFIFQYYEEEERQRGNFPDRFSGHQFPNYSSELNVNALLLGDSALYLCASSLVSDGSTDTQYFGPGTRLTVL.

This clonotype was detected ten times or more. This chain joins TRBV20-1 and TRBJ1-1; D is possibly TRBD1 (5 bases). Germline loops: CDR1 DFQATT, CDR2 SNEGSKA (reference sequence). The CDR3 has 12 amino acids. With 5 bases removed from V and 11 bases from J, the gap between germline ends came to 18 bases. DNA of the CDR3: TGCAGTGCTTGGGGCAGGGAGGGATGGGCTTTCTTT. This translates into CSAWGREGWAFF.

The chain has TRBV7-8 and TRBJ2-1; D is unresolved. Germline lookup yields CDR1 SGHVS and CDR2 FQNEAQ. The CDR3 covers 13 residues. V was trimmed by 4 bases and J by 8 bases, leaving 12 bases between them. The CDR3 loop reads CASSSPNDYEQFF. The CDR3 DNA follows: TGTGCCAGCAGCTCCCCCAACGACTATGAGCAGTTCTTC.

This clonotype was recorded many times. This chain uses TRBV12-3 or TRBV12-4 with TRBJ2-2, with D uncertain. The length of the CDR3 is 11 residues. V lost 4 bases, J lost 11 bases, and 8 bases lay in between. The CDR3: CASSSTKELFF. CDR3 coding DNA: TGTGCCAGCAGTTCGACGAAAGAGCTGTTTTTT.

This clonotype was seen many times. V gene TRBV29-1 combines with J gene TRBJ1-1; 8 positions agree with TRBD1. V gave up 7 bases and J gave up 0 bases; unmatched junction bases: 4. This CDR3 spans 13 amino acids. Germline V gene lookup returns CDR1 SQVTM and CDR2 ANQGSEA. The CDR3 is CSAPGQVNTEAFF. In DNA form, the CDR3 reads TGCAGCGCCCCGGGACAGGTGAACACTGAAGCTTTCTTT.